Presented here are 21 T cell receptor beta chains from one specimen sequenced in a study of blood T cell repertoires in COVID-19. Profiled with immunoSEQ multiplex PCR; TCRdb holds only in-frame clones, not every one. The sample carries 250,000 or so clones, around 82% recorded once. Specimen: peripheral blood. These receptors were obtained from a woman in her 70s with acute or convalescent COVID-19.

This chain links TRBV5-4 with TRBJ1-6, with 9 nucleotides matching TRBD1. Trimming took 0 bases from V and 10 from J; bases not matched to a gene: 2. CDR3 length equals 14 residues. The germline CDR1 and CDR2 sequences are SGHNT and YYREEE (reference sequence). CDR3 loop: CASSLGDRDSPLHF. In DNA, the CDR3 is TGTGCCAGCAGCTTGGGGGACAGGGACTCACCCCTCCACTTT.

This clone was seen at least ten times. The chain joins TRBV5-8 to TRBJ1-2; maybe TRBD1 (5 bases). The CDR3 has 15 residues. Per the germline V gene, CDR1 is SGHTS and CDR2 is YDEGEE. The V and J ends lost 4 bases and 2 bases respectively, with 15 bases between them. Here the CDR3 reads CASSREGALNYGYTF. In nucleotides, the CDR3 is TGTGCCAGCAGCCGTGAAGGGGCCTTAAACTATGGCTACACCTTC.

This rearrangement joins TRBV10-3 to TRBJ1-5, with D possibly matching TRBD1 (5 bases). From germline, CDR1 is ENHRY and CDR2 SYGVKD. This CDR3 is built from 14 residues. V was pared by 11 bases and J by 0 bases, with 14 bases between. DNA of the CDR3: TGTGCCTCCAGGGTAGCGGGTAGCAATCAGCCCCAGCATTTT. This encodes CASRVAGSNQPQHF.

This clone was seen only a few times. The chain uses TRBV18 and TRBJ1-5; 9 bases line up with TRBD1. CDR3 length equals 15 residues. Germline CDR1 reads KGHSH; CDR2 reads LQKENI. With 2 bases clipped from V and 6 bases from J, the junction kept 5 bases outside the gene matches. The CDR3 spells CASSPTQGAGQPQHF. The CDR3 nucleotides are TGTGCCAGCTCACCAACACAGGGGGCAGGTCAGCCCCAGCATTTT.

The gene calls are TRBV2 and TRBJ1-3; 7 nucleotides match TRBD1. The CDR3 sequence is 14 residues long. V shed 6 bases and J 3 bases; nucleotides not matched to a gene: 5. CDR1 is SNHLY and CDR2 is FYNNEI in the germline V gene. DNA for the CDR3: TGTGCCAGCAGCCGGGGACAGAGTGGAAACACCATATATTTT. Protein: CASSRGQSGNTIYF.

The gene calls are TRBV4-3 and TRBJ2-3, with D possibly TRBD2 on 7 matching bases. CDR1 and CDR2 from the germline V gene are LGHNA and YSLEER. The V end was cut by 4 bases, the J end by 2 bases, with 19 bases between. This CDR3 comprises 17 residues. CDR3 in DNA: TGCGCCAGCAGCCCCCGAGTGGGTGGGGGGGCCACAGATACGCAGTATTTT. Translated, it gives CASSPRVGGGATDTQYF.

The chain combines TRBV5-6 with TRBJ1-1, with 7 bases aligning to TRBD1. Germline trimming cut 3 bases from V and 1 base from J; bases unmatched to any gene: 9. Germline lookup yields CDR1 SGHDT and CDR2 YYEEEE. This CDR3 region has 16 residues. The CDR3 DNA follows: TGTGCCAGCAGCTACCGGGACAGCCCTTCGAACACTGAAGCTTTCTTT. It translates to CASSYRDSPSNTEAFF. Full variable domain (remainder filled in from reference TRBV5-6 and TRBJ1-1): DAGVTQSPTHLIKTRGQQVTLRCSPKSGHDTVSWYQQALGQGPQFIFQYYEEEERQRGNFPDRFSGHQFPNYSSELNVNALLLGDSALYLCASSYRDSPSNTEAFFGQGTRLTVV.

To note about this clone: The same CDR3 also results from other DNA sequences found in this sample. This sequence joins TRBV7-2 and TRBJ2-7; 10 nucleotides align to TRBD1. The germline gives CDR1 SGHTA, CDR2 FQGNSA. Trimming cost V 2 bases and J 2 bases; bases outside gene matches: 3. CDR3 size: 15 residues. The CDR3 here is CASSLLGQGAYEQYF. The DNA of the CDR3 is TGTGCCAGCAGCTTATTAGGACAGGGGGCCTACGAGCAGTACTTC.

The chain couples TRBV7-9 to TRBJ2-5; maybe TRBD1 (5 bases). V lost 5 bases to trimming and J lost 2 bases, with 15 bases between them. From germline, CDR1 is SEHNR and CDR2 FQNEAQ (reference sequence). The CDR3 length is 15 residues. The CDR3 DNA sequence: TGTGCCAGCAGCCCCATGGGGCTGAGACAAGAGACCCAGTACTTC. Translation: CASSPMGLRQETQYF.

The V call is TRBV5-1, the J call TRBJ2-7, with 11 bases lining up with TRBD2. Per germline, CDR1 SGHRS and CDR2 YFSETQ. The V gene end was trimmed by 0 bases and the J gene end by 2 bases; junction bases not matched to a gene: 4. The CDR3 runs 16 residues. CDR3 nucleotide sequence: TGCGCCAGCAGCTTGGGTCCTAGCGGGGGGACCTACGAGCAGTACTTC. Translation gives CASSLGPSGGTYEQYF.

This chain's CDR3 is CASSLARGTGNYGYTF. For the CDR3, the DNA is TGTGCCAGCAGCTTAGCAAGGGGGACAGGGAACTATGGCTACACCTTC. V usage is TRBV7-9 and J usage is TRBJ1-2; 9 bases agree with TRBD1. The germline CDR1 and CDR2 sequences are SEHNR and FQNEAQ (reference sequence). J gave up 2 bases and V 0 bases, and 4 bases lay outside the gene matches. The CDR3 is made up of 16 amino acids. Looking up the rest from reference TRBV7-9 and TRBJ1-2 gives the full variable domain: DTGVSQNPRHKITKRGQNVTFRCDPISEHNRLYWYRQTLGQGPEFLTYFQNEAQLEKSRLLSDRFSAERPKGSFSTLEIQRTEQGDSAMYLCASSLARGTGNYGYTFGSGTRLTVV.

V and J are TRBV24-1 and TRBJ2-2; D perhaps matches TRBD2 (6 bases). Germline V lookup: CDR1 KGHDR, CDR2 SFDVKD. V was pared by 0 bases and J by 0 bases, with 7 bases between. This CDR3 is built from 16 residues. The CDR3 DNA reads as TGTGCCACCAGTGATTTGGGCGGGGCGAACACCGGGGAGCTGTTTTTT. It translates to CATSDLGGANTGELFF.

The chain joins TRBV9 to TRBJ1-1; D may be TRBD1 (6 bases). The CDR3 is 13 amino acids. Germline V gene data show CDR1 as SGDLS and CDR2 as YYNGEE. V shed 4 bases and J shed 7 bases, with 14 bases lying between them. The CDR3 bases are TGTGCCAGCAGCTCTGGAACAGGGTTTGAAGCTTTCTTT. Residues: CASSSGTGFEAFF.

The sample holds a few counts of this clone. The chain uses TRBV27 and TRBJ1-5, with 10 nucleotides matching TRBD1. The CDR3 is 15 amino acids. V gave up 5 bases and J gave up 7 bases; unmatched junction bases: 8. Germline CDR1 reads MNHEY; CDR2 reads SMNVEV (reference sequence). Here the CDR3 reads CASSMTTGGSQPQHF. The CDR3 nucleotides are TGTGCCAGCAGTATGACGACAGGGGGCAGCCAGCCCCAGCATTTT.

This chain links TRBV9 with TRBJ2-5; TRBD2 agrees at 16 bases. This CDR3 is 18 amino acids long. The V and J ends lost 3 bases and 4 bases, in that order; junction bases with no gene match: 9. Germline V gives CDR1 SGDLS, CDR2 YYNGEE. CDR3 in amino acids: CASSGGTSGGAGAETQYF. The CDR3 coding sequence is TGTGCCAGCAGCGGAGGGACTAGCGGGGGGGCTGGTGCAGAGACCCAGTACTTC.

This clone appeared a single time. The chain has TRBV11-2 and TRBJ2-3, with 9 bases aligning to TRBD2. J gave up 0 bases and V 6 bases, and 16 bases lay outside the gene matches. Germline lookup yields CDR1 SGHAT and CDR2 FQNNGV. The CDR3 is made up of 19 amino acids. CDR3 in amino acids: CASRNRPGSGGLSTDTQYF. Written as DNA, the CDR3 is TGTGCCAGCAGAAACCGGCCTGGGAGCGGGGGGCTGAGCACAGATACGCAGTATTTT.

CDR3 sequence: CASSVTGVRTGELFF. In DNA form, the CDR3 reads TGTGCCAGCAGCGTGACAGGGGTGAGGACCGGGGAGCTGTTTTTT. V and J are TRBV11-2 and TRBJ2-2; TRBD1 matches 8 bases. The CDR3 covers 15 residues. Germline V gene lookup returns CDR1 SGHAT and CDR2 FQNNGV. Trimming removed 5 bases from V and 5 bases from J; junction bases left unmatched: 7. The complete variable domain, with remaining parts taken from reference TRBV11-2 and TRBJ2-2, reads EAGVAQSPRYKIIEKRQSVAFWCNPISGHATLYWYQQILGQGPKLLIQFQNNGVVDDSQLPKDRFSAERLKGVDSTLKIQPAKLEDSAVYLCASSVTGVRTGELFFGEGSRLTVL.

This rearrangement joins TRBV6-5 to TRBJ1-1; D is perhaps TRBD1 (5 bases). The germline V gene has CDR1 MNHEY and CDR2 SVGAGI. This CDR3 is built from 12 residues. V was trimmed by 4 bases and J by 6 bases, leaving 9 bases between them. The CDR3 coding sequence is TGTGCCAGCAGTTTCCAGGGCGCTGAAGCTTTCTTT. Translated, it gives CASSFQGAEAFF.

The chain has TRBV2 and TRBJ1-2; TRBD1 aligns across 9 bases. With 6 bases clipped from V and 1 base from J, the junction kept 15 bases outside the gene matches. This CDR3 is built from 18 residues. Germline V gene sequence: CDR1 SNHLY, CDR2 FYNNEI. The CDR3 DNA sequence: TGTGCCAGCAGGGGTACAGGGGGCATCGGGTTTATTAACTATGGCTACACCTTC. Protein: CASRGTGGIGFINYGYTF.

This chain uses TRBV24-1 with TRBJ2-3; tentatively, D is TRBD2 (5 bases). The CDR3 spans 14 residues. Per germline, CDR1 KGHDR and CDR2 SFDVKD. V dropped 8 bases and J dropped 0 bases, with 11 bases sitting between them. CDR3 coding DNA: TGTGCCACCAAATCTTCGGGAAGCACAGATACGCAGTATTTT. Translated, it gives CATKSSGSTDTQYF.

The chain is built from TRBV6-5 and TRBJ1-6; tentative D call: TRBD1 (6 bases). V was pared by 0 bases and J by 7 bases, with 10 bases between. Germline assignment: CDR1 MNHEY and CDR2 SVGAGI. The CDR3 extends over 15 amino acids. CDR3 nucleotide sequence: TGTGCCAGCAGTTACTCGGGCAGGGGCAATTCACCCCTCCACTTT. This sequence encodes CASSYSGRGNSPLHF.